This TCR beta chain was sequenced for a study of shared clonotypes between healthy human individuals (dated by TCRdb to the early 2020s). About the full investigation: Three men and a couple of women, aged 18 to 49 years, made up the cohort. Per donor, three plates each were used for CD4 naive and CD4 memory, two for CD8 naive, and one for CD8 memory. The study deeply sequenced blood TCR repertoires of about 5 healthy adults to estimate repertoire size and the extent of clonotype sharing between individuals. Libraries were prepared and TCR repertoires were sequenced by different laboratories using diverse techniques, in order to increase sequencing depth and limit assay-specific biases. Between about 0.94 and 10 billion PBMCs per donor were obtained by leukapheresis. What the research found in general, with its limitations: Incomplete sequencing was indicated by rarefaction of sorted-subset datasets, despite the large sequencing depth. Estimated clonotype richness was generally larger for naive than for memory subsets. Across a handful of donors, about 4.5% of naive CD4, 3.5% of naive CD8, under 2.5% of memory CD4, and over 0.35% of memory CD8 clonotypes were shared. Clonotypes shared by all four sorted-subset donors showed higher generation probabilities than non-shared clonotypes. The genetic and exposure-history diversity represented was limited by the small number of donors. Sampling was restricted to blood, and TCR repertoires in tissues likely differ from the TCR repertoires found in blood. Based on pairwise subsampling, the degree of clonotype sharing among donors was expected to be affected by sequencing depth.

This clone appeared a single time. What this receptor recognizes is not known. Base qualities are not recorded, but no much larger clone differs from it by a single base. Healthy HIV-negative adults with no recently reported acute infections or vaccinations were included as donors. Every donor was a Caucasian adult residing in Nashville, Tennessee, USA. Magnetic negative selection was used to enrich CD4+ T cells, after which naive cells were positively selected on CD45RA and the negative fraction became the memory subset. Blood was collected by leukapheresis, and PBMCs were isolated by Ficoll-Histopaque density gradient centrifugation and then cryopreserved in liquid nitrogen vapor phase. Analytical flow cytometry was used to check the purity and quantity of each magnetically sorted T cell population. Genomic DNA was isolated from each sorted fraction and quantified by UV absorbance on a Nanodrop 2000c.

TCR CDR3 regions were amplified from genomic DNA by multiplex PCR using the deep immunoSEQ assay. For each cell subset, the extracted genomic DNA was distributed evenly across all wells of several immunoSEQ 96-well plates, and each plate served as one replicate. For sorted subsets, each replicate PCR was loaded with around 220 ng genomic DNA, equivalent to approximately 27,000 T cell genomes. Purified libraries were measured with a Qubit 3.0 fluorometer, size-checked on a Bioanalyzer 2100, and measured again with the KAPA Library Quantification kit. Every immunoSEQ 96-well plate was sequenced on a dedicated single-read 150-cycle Illumina NextSeq 550 flow cell. The authors' pipeline ran thus. Because the immunoSEQ output included only junctional sequences and no quality scores, the filtering could not be the same as the filtering used for full-length reads. To assign V/J genes and CDR3, sequences were annotated using PyIR, a Python wrapper for IgBLAST v1.9, with IMGT germline references. Any read was removed if the V/J assignment was weak (E-value above 1e-6), the CDR3 was missing, or the read contained stop codons, out-of-frame junctions, or ambiguous translated residues. V3J clonotypes were defined as sequences sharing the same inferred V gene, J gene, and CDR3 amino acid sequence. Percentage overlap between repertoires was computed as shared unique clonotypes divided by the size of the smaller repertoire. RTK rarefaction, the Chao1 estimator, and Recon v2.1 estimates of unobserved clonotypes were used to assess repertoire richness. Generation probabilities were computed with OLGA for all TCRbeta clonotypes obtained by the gDNA method from a handful of donors. Imported from immuneACCESS, the table was reduced by TCRdb to in-frame sequences with V and J called. These copies leave out some clones; in studies compared against another copy, an unresolved V gene accounts for under half, and the cause of the remainder is not known. That table furnishes V, J and clone size, whereas the DNA furnished D and trimming. The sample has 1,400,000 or so clones on record, approximately 98.5% of them singletons. The top ten constitute approximately 0.4% of the sample.

The sequence came from a man under 40 in good health. What was sequenced was naive CD4+ T cells sorted from blood. Reading the label with the study, this specimen's cell subset or site is: CD45RA+ positively selected.

The DNA sequence is as follows: TGTGCCAGCGTCCGGGACAACTCCTACGAGCAGTACTTC. This sequence encodes CASVRDNSYEQYF. The chain joins TRBV2 to TRBJ2-7; the D gene is perhaps TRBD1, on 6 matching bases. From cysteine to phenylalanine, the CDR3 is 13 amino acids long. The read is trimmed to its CDR3 DNA, 39 bases read in frame from base 1. V sheds 8 bases and J sheds 0 bases, leaving 11 bases between their ends. CDR1 and CDR2 are drawn from the germline V gene: SNHLY, FYNNEI. When the CDR3 is completed using the reference TRBV2 and TRBJ2-7 genes on either side, the full variable domain is EPEVTQTPSHQVTQMGQEVILRCVPISNHLYFYWYRQILGQKVEFLVSFYNNEISEKSEIFDDQFSVERPDGSNFTLKIRSTKLEDSAMYFCASVRDNSYEQYFGPGTRLTVT.